This is a list of T cell receptor beta chains from one sample in a study of PD-L1 blockade in urothelial cancer. The assay was immunoSEQ multiplex PCR, and TCRdb's table has in-frame clones only and misses some. This sample has about 87,000 clones, with 65% to 85% found just once. Sequencing was performed on PBMCs, taken around atezolizumab (anti-PD-L1) treatment. Receptor source: a man aged 55-75 years with urothelial cancer. Both conserved end residues are part of each CDR3. Fields, in order: clone size, J gene, CDR3 length, V gene, D gene, CDR3 DNA, CDR3 protein. A D gene is named only where the DNA matches it firmly. Only part of the rows carry a size: once, few, many, or a class if the clone is expanded.

clone_size: .; j_call: TRBJ1-3; cdr3_length: 15; v_call: TRBV14; d_call: TRBD1; cdr3_nt: TGTGCCAGCAGCCGTGACAGGGTTCCTGGAAACACCATATATTTT; cdr3_aa: CASSRDRVPGNTIYF
clone_size: .; j_call: TRBJ1-6; cdr3_length: 15; v_call: TRBV7-9; d_call: .; cdr3_nt: TGTGCCAGCAGCTTATTGCAGGGGTTCAATTCACCCCTCCACTTT; cdr3_aa: CASSLLQGFNSPLHF
clone_size: .; j_call: TRBJ2-1; cdr3_length: 14; v_call: TRBV4-3; d_call: .; cdr3_nt: TGCGCCAGCAGCCAAGGGTCCGCTAGATTAGAGCAGTTCTTC; cdr3_aa: CASSQGSARLEQFF
clone_size: once; j_call: TRBJ2-6; cdr3_length: 18; v_call: TRBV25-1; d_call: TRBD2; cdr3_nt: TGTGCCAGCAGTGAATACGGGAGGACCGGCTCTGGGGCCAACGTCCTGACTTTC; cdr3_aa: CASSEYGRTGSGANVLTF
clone_size: once; j_call: TRBJ2-2; cdr3_length: 15; v_call: TRBV7-2; d_call: .; cdr3_nt: TGTGCCAGCAGCTTCGCGGGTTTGAACACCGGGGAGCTGTTTTTT; cdr3_aa: CASSFAGLNTGELFF
clone_size: .; j_call: TRBJ2-3; cdr3_length: 15; v_call: TRBV5-1; d_call: TRBD2; cdr3_nt: TGCGCCAGCAGCTACGGGACTAGCGGGGGAGATACGCAGTATTTT; cdr3_aa: CASSYGTSGGDTQYF
clone_size: .; j_call: TRBJ2-3; cdr3_length: 17; v_call: TRBV28; d_call: TRBD2; cdr3_nt: TGTGCCAGCAGTTTACCCACGGGAGGGGGAGGAACAGATACGCAGTATTTT; cdr3_aa: CASSLPTGGGGTDTQYF
clone_size: .; j_call: TRBJ1-4; cdr3_length: 15; v_call: TRBV6-1; d_call: .; cdr3_nt: TGTGCCAGCACCTTGGGGGGGTCAACTAATGAAAAACTGTTTTTT; cdr3_aa: CASTLGGSTNEKLFF
clone_size: .; j_call: TRBJ2-3; cdr3_length: 15; v_call: TRBV6-5; d_call: TRBD2; cdr3_nt: TGTGCCAGCAGTCGACTAGCGGGAGGGCTAGATACGCAGTATTTT; cdr3_aa: CASSRLAGGLDTQYF
clone_size: few; j_call: TRBJ1-2; cdr3_length: 16; v_call: TRBV18; d_call: TRBD1; cdr3_nt: TGTGCCAGCTCACCATCCTCGGGACAGGCCTTCTATGGCTACACCTTC; cdr3_aa: CASSPSSGQAFYGYTF
clone_size: .; j_call: TRBJ1-5; cdr3_length: 16; v_call: TRBV11-3; d_call: .; cdr3_nt: TGTGCCAGCAGCCCAAGGGTCCAGGGTAATCATCAGCCCCAGCATTTT; cdr3_aa: CASSPRVQGNHQPQHF
clone_size: .; j_call: TRBJ2-7; cdr3_length: 15; v_call: TRBV7-6; d_call: .; cdr3_nt: TGTGCCAGCAGCTTAGGTCCAGGGATCTCCTACGAGCAGTACTTC; cdr3_aa: CASSLGPGISYEQYF
clone_size: .; j_call: TRBJ1-1; cdr3_length: 14; v_call: TRBV11-2; d_call: .; cdr3_nt: TGTGCCAGCAGCCTCAGACAGACCAACACTGAAGCTTTCTTT; cdr3_aa: CASSLRQTNTEAFF